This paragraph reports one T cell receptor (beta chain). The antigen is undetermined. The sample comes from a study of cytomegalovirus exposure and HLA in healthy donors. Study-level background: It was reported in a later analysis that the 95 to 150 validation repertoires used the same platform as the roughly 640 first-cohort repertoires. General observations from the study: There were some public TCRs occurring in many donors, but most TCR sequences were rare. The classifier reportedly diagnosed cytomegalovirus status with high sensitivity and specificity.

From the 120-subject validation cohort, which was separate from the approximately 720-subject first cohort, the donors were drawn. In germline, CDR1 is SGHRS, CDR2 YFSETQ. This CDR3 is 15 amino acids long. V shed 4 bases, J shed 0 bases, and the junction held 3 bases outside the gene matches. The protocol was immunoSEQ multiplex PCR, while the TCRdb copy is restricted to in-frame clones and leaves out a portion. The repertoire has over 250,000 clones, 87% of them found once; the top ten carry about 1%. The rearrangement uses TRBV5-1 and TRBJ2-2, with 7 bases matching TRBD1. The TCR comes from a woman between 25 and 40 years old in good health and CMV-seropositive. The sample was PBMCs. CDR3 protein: CASSQGQANTGELFF. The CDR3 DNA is TGCGCCAGCAGCCAAGGACAGGCGAACACCGGGGAGCTGTTTTTT.